This T cell receptor beta chain emerged from a study of identical twins listed by TCRdb under 2016. For the wider study: The study deep-sequenced TCR alpha and beta repertoires from monozygotic twins, unrelated adults of various ages and cord blood to test whether fetal clonotypes persist. To rule out contamination, replicate twin experiments were performed at different times with different library preparation protocols. What the authors observed across the whole study: Compared with coincidental sharing between unrelated individuals, out-of-frame TCR alpha sequences shared between twins had an excess of sequences with low generation probability. In monozygotic twins, out-of-frame TCR alpha sharing was systematically underestimated by recombination models, although the models agreed with sharing between unrelated individuals. Abundant cord blood beta clonotypes carried fewer insertions; young adult naive repertoires showed a weaker similar trend, while memory repertoires showed none. Excess twin sharing in beta out-of-frame sequences was weaker because fewer shared sequences lowered the signal-to-noise ratio. Zero-insertion analyses could be partly confounded by invariant T cells such as MAIT and iNKT, though diverse VJ usage argued against such confounding for most clonotypes. Because the same donors could not be followed over many years, the conclusions depended on cross-sectional statistical analysis.

The library was generated by 5' RACE. The run used an Illumina HiSeq 2000. A universal primer binding site was added through template switching, and the final cDNA carried a unique molecular identifier so that TCR cDNA molecules could be counted accurately. Specific primers in the conserved constant-segment region were used to synthesize first-strand cDNA for the TCR alpha and beta chains. Each cDNA library was double barcoded, with a SMART-Mk sample barcode plus Illumina barcodes, to control for contamination. TruSeq adapter sequences and Illumina sample barcodes were added in two successive PCR steps. The Illumina HiSeq platform was used with custom primers to sequence TCR alpha and beta cDNA libraries. Concerning the study's data processing: MiGEC was used to process raw reads and extract unique molecular identifiers, and MiXCR was used to find CDR3 positions. Recombination models were inferred per individual with the repgenHMM and IGoR tools using an EM algorithm. The tcR package in R was used for shared clonotype analysis, with sharing normalized by the product of cloneset sizes. To study raw recombination free of thymic and clonal selection effects, out-of-frame nonproductive sequences were analyzed. TCRdb trimmed public reads at Q25 via fastp, called clones via MiXCR and kept in-frame beta chains. Identical CDR3 proteins give one entry, which carries the most common genes and DNA. TCRdb, not the authors, supplied the V and J calls. For this sample the table gives some 500,000 distinct CDR3 sequences, of which over 8.5% were detected only once. The ten largest clonotypes hold 2.5% to 3.5% of the sample.

Trimming leaves V shorter by 5 bases and J shorter by 7 bases, with the junction holding 9 bases beyond the gene matches. The CDR3 numbers 16 residues from cysteine through phenylalanine. Left in the record is the CDR3 DNA by itself, 48 bases read in frame from the first base. Sequences SGHKS (CDR1) and YYEKEE (CDR2) are obtained from the germline V gene (reference sequence). Only healthy Caucasian donors were included. The twin cohort comprised three pairs of female monozygotic twins, all aged roughly 18 to 29 years. RNA for TCR libraries was isolated from peripheral blood mononuclear cells. This clonotype occurred many times. No cognate antigen has been identified for it. No much larger clone exists at a distance of one base, and base qualities are not known. The same sample was also used in a study of yellow fever vaccine responses in identical twins. Per that second paper: The authors reported that the T cell response to vaccination in identical twins appeared partly convergent and partly personalized. In identical twins, the study followed T cell clones that responded to the vaccine with precision.

Sequenced: PBMCs. The rearrangement combines TRBV5-5 with TRBJ2-1, with 13 bases in between that match TRBD2. This TCR came from a young woman in good health. The CDR3 protein sequence reads: CASRDPGLAGKNEQFF. In nucleotides, the sequence is TGTGCCAGCAGAGATCCGGGACTAGCGGGGAAGAATGAGCAGTTCTTC.